The 20 T cell receptor beta chains below come from one sample, sequenced in a study of CD8+CD57+ T cells in acquired aplastic anemia. Genomic DNA provided the template from which TCR beta VDJ and CDR3 profiles were obtained. TCRdb called the reads again in MiXCR, with one record for every CDR3 protein. This table holds fewer than 250,000 distinct CDR3 sequences, more than 40% found once. CD8+CD57+ cell expansion had been shown by flow cytometry in patients chosen for sequencing. Source material: sorted CD4+, CD8+, or CD8+CD57+ T cells (not recorded which) from PBMCs. The source is a human donor with aplastic anemia.

CDR3 region: CASTGPSAQNYEQYF. In DNA form, the CDR3 reads TGTGCCAGCACGGGTCCCTCGGCTCAGAACTACGAGCAGTACTTC. The chain joins TRBV25-1 to TRBJ2-7; D is undetermined. This CDR3 contains 15 residues. From germline, CDR1 is MGHDK and CDR2 SYGVNS. Trimming removed 7 bases at V and 3 bases at J, with 19 bases between.

The chain uses TRBV11-2 and TRBJ2-5; TRBD2 agrees at 14 bases. Unmatched junction bases numbered 7, after V lost 5 bases and J lost 5 bases. There are 16 residues in the CDR3. Germline V gives CDR1 SGHAT, CDR2 FQNNGV. The CDR3 bases are TGTGCCAGCAGCCTTCTTCGACTAGCGGGGGGGGAGACCCAGTACTTC. Translated, it gives CASSLLRLAGGETQYF.

The table lists this clonotype with many counts. V gene TRBV5-6 combines with J gene TRBJ2-2, with TRBD1 as a possible D gene (5 bases). The germline gives CDR1 SGHDT, CDR2 YYEEEE. This CDR3 has 13 amino acids. CDR3 region: CATSQGNTGELFF. In nucleotides, the CDR3 is TGTGCGACATCCCAGGGGAACACCGGGGAGCTGTTTTTT.

V and J are TRBV9 and TRBJ1-4; D possibly corresponds to TRBD1 (5 bases). The length of the CDR3 is 12 residues. The V gene lost 3 bases and the J gene lost 8 bases, with 8 bases spanning the gap. Germline assignment: CDR1 SGDLS and CDR2 YYNGEE. The CDR3 nucleotides are TGTGCCAGCAGCGCCTCAGGGGAAAAACTGTTTTTT. Translation: CASSASGEKLFF. Full variable domain (remainder filled in from reference TRBV9 and TRBJ1-4): DSGVTQTPKHLITATGQRVTLRCSPRSGDLSVYWYQQSLDQGLQFLIQYYNGEERAKGNILERFSAQQFPDLHSELNLSSLELGDSALYFCASSASGEKLFFGSGTQLSVL.

The table lists this clonotype with many counts. This chain uses TRBV20-1 with TRBJ1-2; possible D gene TRBD1, 5 bases. Germline CDR1 and CDR2: DFQATT and SNEGSKA (reference sequence). The CDR3 sequence is 13 residues long. The V and J ends lost 5 bases and 6 bases respectively, with 16 bases between them. CDR3 coding DNA: TGCAGTGCTGCGGGCCCCGGGACCGATGGCTACACCTTC. Translation gives CSAAGPGTDGYTF.

This clonotype was recorded at least ten times. The rearrangement joins TRBV7-9 to TRBJ2-1; a possible D gene is TRBD2 (6 bases). Germline CDR1 is SEHNR and CDR2 is FQNEAQ (reference sequence). V was pared by 2 bases and J by 7 bases, with 9 bases between. This CDR3 contains 13 residues. CDR3 in amino acids: CASSLSEGNEQFF. CDR3 in DNA: TGTGCCAGCAGCTTATCGGAGGGAAATGAGCAGTTCTTC.

This clonotype occurred many times. This chain uses TRBV29-1 with TRBJ2-5, with D perhaps assigned TRBD1 or TRBD2 (5 bases each). This CDR3 contains 13 residues. Trimming removed 4 bases at V and 1 base at J, with 10 bases between. Germline V gives CDR1 SQVTM, CDR2 ANQGSEA. The CDR3 loop is CSVVNGTQETQYF. CDR3 sequence (DNA): TGCAGCGTTGTAAACGGGACCCAAGAGACCCAGTACTTC.

This clonotype was picked up a small number of times. This chain joins TRBV11-1 and TRBJ2-1; D possibly corresponds to TRBD2 (6 bases). Germline assignment: CDR1 SGHAT and CDR2 FQDESV (reference sequence). The CDR3 is 16 amino acids. V was cut by 6 bases and J by 4 bases, with 19 bases left in between. The CDR3 protein is CASSPFRDSLYNEQFF. CDR3 DNA: TGTGCCAGCAGTCCCTTCCGGGACTCCTTGTACAATGAGCAGTTCTTC.

This clonotype was counted between two and nine times. The V and J genes are TRBV30 and TRBJ1-1, with D possibly being TRBD1 (5 bases). Germline V CDR1 and CDR2: GTSNPN, SVGIG (reference sequence). The CDR3 sequence is 13 residues long. Deletions cut 3 bases from V and 4 bases from J, with 12 bases between. The CDR3 DNA reads TGTGCCTGGAGCTTTGTGGGGGGCACTGAAGCTTTCTTT. Amino acid sequence: CAWSFVGGTEAFF.

This clonotype was seen at least ten times. The J gene is TRBJ2-3, the V gene TRBV6-2 or TRBV6-3; D gene uncertain. V was trimmed by 5 bases and J by 4 bases, leaving 10 bases between them. Germline lookup yields CDR1 MNHEY and CDR2 SVGEGT. The CDR3 length is 13 residues. The CDR3 is CASSAEVADTQYF. CDR3 DNA: TGTGCCAGCAGTGCAGAGGTGGCAGATACGCAGTATTTT.

The V and J genes are TRBV18 and TRBJ2-7; D is unclear. Germline V gene data show CDR1 as KGHSH and CDR2 as LQKENI. This CDR3 comprises 13 residues. V lost 4 bases and J 2 bases, leaving 9 bases between the germline ends. The CDR3 reads CASSHGPAYEQYV. As DNA, the CDR3 is TGTGCCAGCTCACACGGTCCGGCCTACGAGCAGTACGTC.

The rearrangement links TRBV2 to TRBJ1-4; D not certain. From germline, CDR1 is SNHLY and CDR2 FYNNEI. Trimming removed 6 bases at V and 0 bases at J, with 8 bases between. CDR3 length equals 14 residues. CDR3: CASRARATNEKLFF. The CDR3 coding sequence is TGTGCCAGCAGGGCGAGAGCAACTAATGAAAAACTGTTTTTT.

With respect to this clonotype: One junction end disagrees with the germline gene, perhaps due to a read error. The rearrangement joins TRBV10-2 to TRBJ2-3; a possible D gene is TRBD2 (6 bases). The CDR3 has 14 residues. Germline V CDR1 and CDR2: WSHSY, SAAADI. The DNA for the CDR3 is TGCGCCAGAAGTGGGCGGGGTTTGACAGATACGCAGTATTTT. Amino acid sequence: CARSGRGLTDTQYF.

This clonotype came up many times. The chain links TRBV6-1 to TRBJ1-6, with D uncertain. V lost 5 bases to trimming and J lost 0 bases, with 8 bases between them. The CDR3 totals 15 residues. The germline gives CDR1 MNHNS, CDR2 SASEGT. DNA of the CDR3: TGTGCCAGCAGTCTACGGAGCTCCTATAATTCACCCCTCCACTTT. This sequence encodes CASSLRSSYNSPLHF.

The rearrangement links TRBV7-2 to TRBJ2-5, with no clear D. The CDR3 covers 13 residues. From germline, CDR1 is SGHTA and CDR2 FQGNSA. V lost 3 bases and J 3 bases, leaving 8 bases between the germline ends. Here the CDR3 DNA reads TGTGCCAGCAGCTTCCGAATAAAAGAGACCCAGTACTTC. Protein product: CASSFRIKETQYF.

This CDR3 is CSVDKPGQAYTDTQYF. CDR3 DNA sequence: TGCAGCGTTGATAAGCCAGGGCAGGCCTACACAGATACGCAGTATTTT. The genes are TRBV29-1 and TRBJ2-3; maybe TRBD1 (5 bases). Germline V gives CDR1 SQVTM, CDR2 ANQGSEA. This CDR3 region has 16 residues. Trimming removed 3 bases at V and 2 bases at J, with 18 bases between.

The rearrangement joins TRBV24-1 to TRBJ2-1, with 8 bases aligning to TRBD1. This CDR3 spans 13 amino acids. The ends lost 7 bases at V and 3 bases at J; junction bases unmatched: 1. Germline V CDR1 and CDR2: KGHDR, SFDVKD. DNA for the CDR3: TGTGCCACCAGGGACAGGGTCTACAATGAGCAGTTCTTC. It codes for CATRDRVYNEQFF.

This clonotype was counted ten times or more. This chain links TRBV7-8 with TRBJ1-1; D gene uncertain. Deletions cut 1 base from V and 6 bases from J, with 9 bases between. CDR1 and CDR2 from the germline V gene are SGHVS and FQNEAQ. This CDR3 is built from 13 residues. CDR3 sequence (DNA): TGTGCCAGCAGCTTAGATGAGAGCTCTGAAGCTTTCTTT. Translating it yields CASSLDESSEAFF.

This clonotype came up many times. The V gene is TRBV7-9, the J gene TRBJ1-2; unclear D gene. The CDR3 is 12 amino acids. Trimming cost V 5 bases and J 5 bases, with 9 bases left between them. CDR1 is SEHNR and CDR2 is FQNEAQ in the germline V gene (reference sequence). For the CDR3, the DNA is TGTGCCAGCAGCCCTAACACGTATGGCTACACCTTC. Encoded protein: CASSPNTYGYTF. Full variable domain (missing parts from reference TRBV7-9 and TRBJ1-2): DTGVSQNPRHKITKRGQNVTFRCDPISEHNRLYWYRQTLGQGPEFLTYFQNEAQLEKSRLLSDRFSAERPKGSFSTLEIQRTEQGDSAMYLCASSPNTYGYTFGSGTRLTVV.

Worth noting for this clonotype: A much larger clonotype is one base distant, so this may be a read error. The rearrangement uses TRBV5-1 and TRBJ2-7; TRBD2 might be the D (6 bases). Germline V lookup: CDR1 SGHRS, CDR2 YFSETQ. V was pared by 4 bases and J by 0 bases, with 8 bases between. CDR3 length equals 13 residues. The CDR3 coding sequence is TGCGCCAGCAGCCGGACTAACTCCTACGAGCAGTACTTC. Translation gives CASSRTNSYEQYF.